This TCR beta chain was sequenced during a study of shared clonotypes between healthy human individuals. The overall study: The composition of the donors was a couple of women and a few men aged 18 to 49.

The data were produced by immunoSEQ multiplex PCR, yet TCRdb's version contains in-frame clones alone and is incomplete. The sample has over 2,000,000 clones; just under 95% are singletons. Looked up from germline, CDR1 is MNHNY and CDR2 is SVGAGI (reference sequence). The trim removed 6 bases at V and 4 bases at J, leaving 9 bases unmatched. The CDR3 is made up of 15 amino acids. Selected positively for CCR7 and CD45RO-negative, naive CD8 cells excluded terminally differentiated effector memory CD45RA+ cells. Sequenced: naive CD8+ T cells from PBMCs. This receptor was taken from a man aged 18-30 years in good health. Some clones in this sample may be carry-over from other donors' samples. The V gene is TRBV6-6, the J gene TRBJ2-3, with 8 positions matching TRBD2. DNA of the CDR3: TGTGCCAGCAGGGTGCGGGAGGATCGACCAGATACGCAGTATTTT. This translates into CASRVREDRPDTQYF.